This TCR beta chain is drawn from a study of T cells in Graves' hyperthyroidism and ophthalmopathy. TCR beta CDR3 regions were amplified from RNA. Initially, a first-round RT-PCR of the TCR CDR3 employed the HTBI primer set. A single record per CDR3 protein comes from TCRdb applying MiXCR to the multiplex PCR reads. Of about 350,000 distinct CDR3 sequences listed, approximately 15% are singletons. Losses at the gene ends were 5 bases for V and 9 bases for J; bases not matched to a gene: 7. The CDR3 loop spans 15 amino acids. Germline V CDR1 and CDR2: SGHNT, YENEEA. This TCR was sampled from a woman aged 25 to 39 with Graves' hyperthyroidism. This chain connects TRBV11-3 to TRBJ2-1, with TRBD2 matching 13 bases. Sequenced input: blood. CDR3 nucleotide sequence: TGTGCCAGCAGCGGGGGACTAGCGGGGAGGGGTGAGCAGTTCTTC. Protein product: CASSGGLAGRGEQFF.